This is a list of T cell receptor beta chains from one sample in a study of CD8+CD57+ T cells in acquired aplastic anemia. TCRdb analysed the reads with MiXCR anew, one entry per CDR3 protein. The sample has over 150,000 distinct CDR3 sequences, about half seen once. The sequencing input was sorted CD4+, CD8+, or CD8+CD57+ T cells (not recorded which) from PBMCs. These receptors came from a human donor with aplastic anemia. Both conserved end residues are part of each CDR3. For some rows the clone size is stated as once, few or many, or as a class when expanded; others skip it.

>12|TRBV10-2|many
CASSVGTDTQYF
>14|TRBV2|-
CASSLGTVSYEQYF
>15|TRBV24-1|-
CATSESQGIVDTQYF
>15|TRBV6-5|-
CASSLGQGDSYEQYF
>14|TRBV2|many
CASGTGGGSYGYTF
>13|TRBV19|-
CASSIGGSDTQYF
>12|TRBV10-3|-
CAISEAGREQYF
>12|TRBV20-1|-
CSSGGGKETQYF
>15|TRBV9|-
CASSVSPGYGTEAFF
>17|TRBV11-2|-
CASSTPGSGRGVDTQYF
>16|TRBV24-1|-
CATSGPTGDRMDEQYF
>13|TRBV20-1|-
CSARTGLFGEQYF
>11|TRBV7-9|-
CASSLSLGAFF
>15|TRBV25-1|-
CASSETGTGVYGYTF
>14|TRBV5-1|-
CASSAAGPLEEQYF
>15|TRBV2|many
CASRDPGLARDEQFF
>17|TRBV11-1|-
CASSPWTSGVNTGELFF
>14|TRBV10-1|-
CASSQGHSNQPQHF
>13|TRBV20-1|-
CSARVAATDTQYF
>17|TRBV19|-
CASSRTSGGYSQETQYF
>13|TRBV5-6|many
CASSRAPNTEAFF
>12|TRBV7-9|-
CASIGLNTEAFF
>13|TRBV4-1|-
CASSPGQGNEQFF
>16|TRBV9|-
CASSVTKTTSTDTQYF
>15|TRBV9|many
CASSALPGPDTEAFF
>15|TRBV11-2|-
CASSTEVLGTDTQYF
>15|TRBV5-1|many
CASSTTTGSWSPLHF
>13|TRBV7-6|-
CASSSAGGDGYTF
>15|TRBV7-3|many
CASSLLLAGYNEQFF
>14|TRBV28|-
CASSQVATNEKLFF
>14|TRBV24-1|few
CATSDPGQQGTQYF
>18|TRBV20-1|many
CSARDTRRQGGNYNEQFF
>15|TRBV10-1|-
CASKGQGRHTGELFF
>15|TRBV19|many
CASSQPSGGVDEQFF
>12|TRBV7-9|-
CASSLGVETQYF
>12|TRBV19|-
CASSFVSGELFF
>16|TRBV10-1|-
CASSPNGLAGYNEQFF
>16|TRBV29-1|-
CSVETGRDRYQETQYF
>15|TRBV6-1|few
CASRVLDRGLGELFF
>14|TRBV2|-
CASRGLAGVGELFF
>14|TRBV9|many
CASSVAGNNSPLHF
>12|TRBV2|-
CAVLSGQETQYF
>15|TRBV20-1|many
CSARAGLATMDTQYF
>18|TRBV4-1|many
CASSQAPRQGKFSYEQYF
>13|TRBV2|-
CASSLGRSNEQFF